The following is a T cell receptor beta chain sequence with its context. Its antigen is still unknown. This CDR3 contains 15 residues. The V gene's germline CDR1 is SGHDN and CDR2 FVKESK. After removal of 3 bases from V and 4 bases from J, the junction contained 4 bases not matched to a gene. MiXCR, applied by TCRdb to the 5' RACE reads, yields one record per CDR3 protein. The table shows around 550,000 distinct CDR3 sequences, with approximately 21% occurring only once. This record belongs to a study of T cells after yellow fever vaccination. Study-wide results and caveats: After the booster, around 95% of CD4 and roughly nine tenths of CD8 primary-response clones were re-detected. Although most clonotypes did not, a small share appeared in both CD4 and CD8 compartments.

The chain is built from TRBV14 and TRBJ2-2; 8 nucleotides agree with TRBD2. The sample here was PBMCs, taken 15 days after the yellow fever booster vaccination. The source of this sequence is a man aged 25-45 years who received the YFV17D yellow fever vaccine. The CDR3 loop is CASSQGLEITGELFF. The CDR3 DNA reads TGTGCCAGCAGCCAGGGACTAGAGATCACCGGGGAGCTGTTTTTT.